The subject of this entry is one TCR beta chain. Germline V CDR1 and CDR2: SGHDT, YYEEEE. CDR3 length: 15 amino acids. Trimming took 0 bases from V and 0 from J, leaving 7 bases between them. The entry originates in a study of blood T cell repertoires in COVID-19. Study information: Acute and convalescent COVID-19 samples came from the United States, Italy and Spain.

Authors' analysis steps: Estimation of nucleated cell counts was performed using reference gene primer amplification. TCRdb keeps only in-frame clones here, not all; method: immunoSEQ multiplex PCR. From that table come the V and J calls and clone size; the DNA was used to work out D and trimming. Among about 180,000 clones listed, approximately 87% were seen once. The rearrangement joins TRBV5-6 to TRBJ1-3, with D possibly being TRBD1 (5 bases). The material sequenced was peripheral blood. This TCR came from a man between 40 and 49 years old with active or convalescent COVID-19. The CDR3 sequence is CASSLGQLSGNTIYF. CDR3 coding DNA: TGTGCCAGCAGCTTGGGACAGCTCTCTGGAAACACCATATATTTT.